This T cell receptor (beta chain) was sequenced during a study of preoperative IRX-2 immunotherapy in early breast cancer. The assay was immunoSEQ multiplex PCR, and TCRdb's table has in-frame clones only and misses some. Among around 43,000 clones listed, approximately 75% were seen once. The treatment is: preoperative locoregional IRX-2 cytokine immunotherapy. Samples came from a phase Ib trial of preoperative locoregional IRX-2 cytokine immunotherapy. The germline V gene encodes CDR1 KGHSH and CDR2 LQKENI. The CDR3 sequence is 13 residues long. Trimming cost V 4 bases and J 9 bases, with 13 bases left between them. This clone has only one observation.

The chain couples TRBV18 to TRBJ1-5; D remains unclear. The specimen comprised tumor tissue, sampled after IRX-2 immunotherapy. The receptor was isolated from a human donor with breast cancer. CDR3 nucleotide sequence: TGTGCCAGCTCACTAGCCTGGGGTGGGCCCCAGCATTTT. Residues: CASSLAWGGPQHF.